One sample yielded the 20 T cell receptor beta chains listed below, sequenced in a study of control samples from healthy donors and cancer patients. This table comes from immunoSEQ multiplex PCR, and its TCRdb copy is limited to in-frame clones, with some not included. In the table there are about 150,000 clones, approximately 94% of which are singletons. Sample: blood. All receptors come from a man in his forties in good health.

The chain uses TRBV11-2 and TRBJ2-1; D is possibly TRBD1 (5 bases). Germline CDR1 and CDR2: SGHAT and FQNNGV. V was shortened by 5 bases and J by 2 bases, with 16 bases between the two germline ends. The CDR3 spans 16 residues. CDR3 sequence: CASSNQQVAAYNEQFF. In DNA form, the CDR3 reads TGTGCCAGCAGCAACCAACAGGTGGCGGCCTACAATGAGCAGTTCTTC.

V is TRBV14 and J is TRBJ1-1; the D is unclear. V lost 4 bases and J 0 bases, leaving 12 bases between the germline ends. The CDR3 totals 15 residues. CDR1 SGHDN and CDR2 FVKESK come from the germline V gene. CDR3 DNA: TGTGCCAGCAGCCTCCGGCCAGCTATGAACACTGAAGCTTTCTTT. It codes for CASSLRPAMNTEAFF.

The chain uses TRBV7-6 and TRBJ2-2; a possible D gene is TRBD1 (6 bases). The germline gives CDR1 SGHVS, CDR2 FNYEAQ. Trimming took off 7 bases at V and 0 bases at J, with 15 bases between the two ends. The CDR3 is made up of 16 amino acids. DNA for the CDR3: TGTGCCAGCACCATGACAGGCTTTTCGAACACCGGGGAGCTGTTTTTT. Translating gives CASTMTGFSNTGELFF.

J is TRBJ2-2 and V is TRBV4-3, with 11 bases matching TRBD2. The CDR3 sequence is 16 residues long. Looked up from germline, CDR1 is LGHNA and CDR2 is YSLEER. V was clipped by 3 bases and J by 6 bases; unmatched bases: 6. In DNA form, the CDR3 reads TGCGCCAGCAGCCACTTAGCGGGGGGGCCCGCCGGGGAGCTGTTTTTT. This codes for CASSHLAGGPAGELFF.

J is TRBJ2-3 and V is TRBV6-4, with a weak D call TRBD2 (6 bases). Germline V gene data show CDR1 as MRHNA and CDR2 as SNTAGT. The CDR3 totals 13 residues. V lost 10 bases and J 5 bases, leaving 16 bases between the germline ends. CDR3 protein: CAISGVFGDTQYF. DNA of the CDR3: TGTGCCATCTCGGGGGTATTCGGAGATACGCAGTATTTT.

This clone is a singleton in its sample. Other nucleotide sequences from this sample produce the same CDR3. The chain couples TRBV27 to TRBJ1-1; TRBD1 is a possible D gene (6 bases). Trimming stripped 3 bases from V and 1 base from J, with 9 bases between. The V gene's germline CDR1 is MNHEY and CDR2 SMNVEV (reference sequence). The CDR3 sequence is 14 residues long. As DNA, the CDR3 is TGTGCCAGCAGTTTGGGACAAGCGAACACTGAAGCTTTCTTT. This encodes CASSLGQANTEAFF.

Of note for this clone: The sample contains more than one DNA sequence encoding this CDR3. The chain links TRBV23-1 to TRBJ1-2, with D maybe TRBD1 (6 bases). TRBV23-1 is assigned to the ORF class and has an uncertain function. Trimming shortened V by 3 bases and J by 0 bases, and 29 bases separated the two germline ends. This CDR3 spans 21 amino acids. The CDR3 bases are TGCGCCAGCAGTCAGTGGGGGGGTCAGGGGTTTAGAAGTGGTGCTAACTATGGCTACACCTTC. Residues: CASSQWGGQGFRSGANYGYTF.

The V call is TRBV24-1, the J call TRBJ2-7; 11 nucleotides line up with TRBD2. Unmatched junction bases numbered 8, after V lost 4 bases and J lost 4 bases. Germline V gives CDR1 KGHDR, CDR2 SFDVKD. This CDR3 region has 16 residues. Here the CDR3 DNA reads TGTGCCACCAGTGACCCTAGCGGGGGGCCGGGATACGAGCAGTACTTC. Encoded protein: CATSDPSGGPGYEQYF.

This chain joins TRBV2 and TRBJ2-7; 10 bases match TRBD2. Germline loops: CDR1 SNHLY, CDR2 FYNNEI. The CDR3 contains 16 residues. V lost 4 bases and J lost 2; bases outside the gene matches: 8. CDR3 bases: TGTGCCAGCAGTGCCGGTAGCGGGAGGCGGGCCTACGAGCAGTACTTC. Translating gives CASSAGSGRRAYEQYF.

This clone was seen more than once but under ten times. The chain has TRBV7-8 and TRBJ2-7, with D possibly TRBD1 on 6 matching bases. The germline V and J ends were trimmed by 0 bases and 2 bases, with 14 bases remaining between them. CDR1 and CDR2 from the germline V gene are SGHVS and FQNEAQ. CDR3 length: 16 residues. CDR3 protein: CASSLARLEGAYEQYF. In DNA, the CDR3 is TGTGCCAGCAGCTTAGCCCGGCTCGAGGGGGCCTACGAGCAGTACTTC.

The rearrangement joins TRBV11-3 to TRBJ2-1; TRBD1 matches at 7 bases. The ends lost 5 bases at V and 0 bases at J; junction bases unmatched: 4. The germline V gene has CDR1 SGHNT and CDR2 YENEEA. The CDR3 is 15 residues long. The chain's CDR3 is CASSDKGASYNEQFF. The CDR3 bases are TGTGCCAGCAGCGATAAGGGGGCCTCCTACAATGAGCAGTTCTTC.

CDR3 bases: TGTGCCAGCAGCACCTGGGGGGGGGATAGCACAGATACGCAGTATTTT. This codes for CASSTWGGDSTDTQYF. J is TRBJ2-3 and V is TRBV11-3; 7 nucleotides agree with TRBD2. J was trimmed by 0 bases and V by 5 bases; bases with no gene match: 8. From germline, CDR1 is SGHNT and CDR2 YENEEA. This CDR3 region has 16 residues.

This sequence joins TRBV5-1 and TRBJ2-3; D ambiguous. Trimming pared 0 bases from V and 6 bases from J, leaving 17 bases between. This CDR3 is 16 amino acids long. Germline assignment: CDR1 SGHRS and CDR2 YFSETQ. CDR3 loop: CASSLEGIPGGDTQYF. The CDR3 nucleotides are TGCGCCAGCAGCTTGGAAGGCATCCCCGGTGGGGATACGCAGTATTTT.

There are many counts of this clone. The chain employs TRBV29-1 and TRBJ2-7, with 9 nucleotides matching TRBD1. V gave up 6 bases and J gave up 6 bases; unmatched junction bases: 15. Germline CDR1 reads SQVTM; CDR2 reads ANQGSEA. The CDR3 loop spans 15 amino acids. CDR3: CSVYKPGQGRGEQYF. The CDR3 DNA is TGCAGCGTATATAAACCGGGACAGGGTCGGGGCGAGCAGTACTTC.

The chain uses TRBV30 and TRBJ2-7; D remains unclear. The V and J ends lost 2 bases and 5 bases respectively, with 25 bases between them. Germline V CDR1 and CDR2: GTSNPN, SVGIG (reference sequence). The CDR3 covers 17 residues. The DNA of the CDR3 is TGTGCCTGGAGTTTGTCCATCGGACCAAGAGGTTCCGACGAGCAGTACTTC. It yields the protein CAWSLSIGPRGSDEQYF.

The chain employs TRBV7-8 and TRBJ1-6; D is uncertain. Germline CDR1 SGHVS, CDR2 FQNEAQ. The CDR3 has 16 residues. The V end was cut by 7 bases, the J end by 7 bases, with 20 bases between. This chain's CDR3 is CASTRLRESGNSPLHF. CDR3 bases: TGTGCCAGCACCCGATTGAGGGAGAGTGGGAATTCACCCCTCCACTTT.

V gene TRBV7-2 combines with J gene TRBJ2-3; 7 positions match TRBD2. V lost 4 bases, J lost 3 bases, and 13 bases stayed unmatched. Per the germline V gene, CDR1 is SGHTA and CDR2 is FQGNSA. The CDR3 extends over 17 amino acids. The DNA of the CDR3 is TGTGCCAGCAGCTCACGACCGACTGCGGGGGAGACAGATACGCAGTATTTT. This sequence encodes CASSSRPTAGETDTQYF. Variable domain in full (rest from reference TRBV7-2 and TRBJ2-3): GAGVSQSPSNKVTEKGKDVELRCDPISGHTALYWYRQSLGQGLEFLIYFQGNSAPDKSGLPSDRFSAERTGGSVSTLTIQRTQQEDSAVYLCASSSRPTAGETDTQYFGPGTRLTVL.

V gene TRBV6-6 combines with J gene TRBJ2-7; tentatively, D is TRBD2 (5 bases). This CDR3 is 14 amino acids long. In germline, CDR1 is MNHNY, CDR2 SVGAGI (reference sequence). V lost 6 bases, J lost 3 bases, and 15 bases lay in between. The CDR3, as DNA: TGTGCCAGCAGACAAACTAGTATCCTCTACGAGCAGTACTTC. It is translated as CASRQTSILYEQYF.

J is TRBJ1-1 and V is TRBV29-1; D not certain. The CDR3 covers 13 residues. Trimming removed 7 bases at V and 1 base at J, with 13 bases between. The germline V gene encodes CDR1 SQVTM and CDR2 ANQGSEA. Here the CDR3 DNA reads TGCAGCGCCCTCTATCGGCCGAACACTGAAGCTTTCTTT. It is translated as CSALYRPNTEAFF.

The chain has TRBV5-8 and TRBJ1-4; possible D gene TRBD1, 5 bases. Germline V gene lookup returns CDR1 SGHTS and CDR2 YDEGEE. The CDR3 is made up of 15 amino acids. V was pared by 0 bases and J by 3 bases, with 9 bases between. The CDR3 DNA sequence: TGTGCCAGCAGCTTGGGCAGGGCGGCTAATGAAAAACTGTTTTTT. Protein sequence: CASSLGRAANEKLFF.